These 31 T cell receptor beta chains were sequenced from one sample in a study of technical replicates of blood from a handful of donors. The repertoire was sequenced with immunoSEQ multiplex PCR; TCRdb's copy has only in-frame clones and lacks some. The repertoire holds 55,000 to 75,000 clones, with 91% as singletons. The material sequenced was PBMCs. These receptors all stem from a human donor in good health. Some clones in this sample may be carry-over from other donors' samples.

The rearrangement uses TRBV11-2 and TRBJ1-1; the match to TRBD1 covers 7 bases. The V gene's germline CDR1 is SGHAT and CDR2 FQNNGV. The CDR3 has 14 residues. V was pared by 5 bases and J by 1 base, with 4 bases of the junction left unmatched. This chain's CDR3 is CASSGRDRNTEAFF. The CDR3 region has the DNA TGTGCCAGCAGCGGCCGGGACAGGAACACTGAAGCTTTCTTT.

The J gene is TRBJ2-7, the V gene TRBV6-5; 7 bases align to TRBD1. Losses at the gene ends were 4 bases for V and 0 bases for J; bases not matched to a gene: 6. There are 15 residues in the CDR3. The V gene's germline CDR1 is MNHEY and CDR2 SVGAGI. This CDR3 is CASSLTGIPSYEQYF. DNA of the CDR3: TGTGCCAGCAGTTTGACAGGGATTCCCTCCTACGAGCAGTACTTC.

The V and J genes are TRBV13 and TRBJ1-2; possibly TRBD1 for D (5 bases). Germline CDR1 PRHDT, CDR2 FYEKMQ (reference sequence). V was pared by 1 base and J by 2 bases, with 11 bases between. The CDR3 totals 15 residues. CDR3 DNA sequence: TGTGCCAGCAGCTTAGAGGGGCAGGCGAACTATGGCTACACCTTC. Protein product: CASSLEGQANYGYTF.

This clone was detected only once. The rearrangement links TRBV2 to TRBJ2-4, with D possibly TRBD1 on 5 matching bases. This CDR3 has 15 residues. The ends were cut back, 2 bases at V and 3 bases at J, with 11 bases in the middle. Germline assignment: CDR1 SNHLY and CDR2 FYNNEI. DNA for the CDR3: TGTGCCAGCAGTGAATTTGCAGGGTTCAAAAACATTCAGTACTTC. As protein: CASSEFAGFKNIQYF.

The J gene is TRBJ2-1, the V gene TRBV6-6, with TRBD2 identical over 11 bases. The CDR3 is 16 amino acids. The germline gives CDR1 MNHNY, CDR2 SVGAGI (reference sequence). The V and J ends lost 2 bases and 9 bases, in that order; junction bases with no gene match: 9. Here the CDR3 DNA reads TGTGCCAGCAGTTACACCGCTAGCGGGAGGCGGAGTGAGCAGTTCTTC. Its protein is CASSYTASGRRSEQFF.

V and J are TRBV25-1 and TRBJ2-1; 8 nucleotides align to TRBD2. J lost 7 bases, V lost 8 bases, and 7 bases had no gene match. The length of the CDR3 is 13 residues. Germline V gene sequence: CDR1 MGHDK, CDR2 SYGVNS. CDR3 residues: CASCPASGNEQFF. The CDR3 nucleotides read TGTGCCAGCTGCCCGGCTAGCGGGAATGAGCAGTTCTTC.

J is TRBJ2-5 and V is TRBV5-8; 8 bases match TRBD1. V was pared by 4 bases and J by 7 bases, with 9 bases of the junction left unmatched. CDR1 SGHTS and CDR2 YDEGEE come from the germline V gene. The CDR3 consists of 14 residues. CDR3 in amino acids: CASSIRRQGSTQYF. CDR3 coding DNA: TGTGCCAGCAGCATACGCCGACAGGGGTCGACCCAGTACTTC.

This CDR3 is CASGQGGTGELFF. Here the CDR3 DNA reads TGTGCCAGCGGACAGGGCGGCACCGGGGAGCTGTTTTTT. The J gene is TRBJ2-2, the V gene TRBV2; TRBD1 aligns across 8 bases. The CDR3 consists of 13 residues. V lost 8 bases, J lost 4 bases, and 3 bases stayed unmatched. The V gene's germline CDR1 is SNHLY and CDR2 FYNNEI.

The rearrangement joins TRBV6-4 to TRBJ2-2; 8 bases match TRBD1. V shed 5 bases, J shed 6 bases, and the junction held 8 bases outside the gene matches. This CDR3 is 15 amino acids long. CDR1 is MRHNA and CDR2 is SNTAGT in the germline V gene. CDR3 sequence reads: CASSSDREPAGELFF. The DNA for the CDR3 is TGTGCCAGCAGTTCGGACAGGGAGCCGGCCGGGGAGCTGTTTTTT.

This chain uses TRBV13 with TRBJ1-1; D not certain. The CDR3 contains 13 residues. The V end lost 6 bases, the J end lost 2 bases, and 10 bases lay between the germline ends. CDR1 PRHDT and CDR2 FYEKMQ come from the germline V gene (reference sequence). This CDR3 is CASSPSGNTEAFF. The CDR3 DNA reads as TGTGCCAGCAGTCCCTCGGGAAACACTGAAGCTTTCTTT.

The rearrangement joins TRBV5-1 to TRBJ1-2; TRBD1 aligns across 7 bases. CDR1 SGHRS and CDR2 YFSETQ come from the germline V gene. This CDR3 contains 15 residues. V was pared by 3 bases and J by 2 bases, with 7 bases of the junction left unmatched. The CDR3 bases are TGCGCCAGCAGCTGGGGGCAGGGACAGAACTATGGCTACACCTTC. Its protein product is CASSWGQGQNYGYTF.

This clone was observed once. The V gene is TRBV5-1, the J gene TRBJ2-7; D might be TRBD2 (6 bases). The V and J ends lost 0 bases and 3 bases respectively, with 13 bases between them. The CDR3 covers 15 residues. The V gene's germline CDR1 is SGHRS and CDR2 YFSETQ. The CDR3 region is CASSLAGTGDYEQYF. Written as DNA, the CDR3 is TGCGCCAGCAGCTTGGCAGGTACGGGGGACTACGAGCAGTACTTC. Based on the CDR3 plus reference TRBV5-1 and TRBJ2-7, the full variable domain is KAGVTQTPRYLIKTRGQQVTLSCSPISGHRSVSWYQQTPGQGLQFLFEYFSETQRNKGNFPGRFSGRQFSNSRSEMNVSTLELGDSALYLCASSLAGTGDYEQYFGPGTRLTVT.

This chain links TRBV5-1 with TRBJ1-6; 10 nucleotides align to TRBD1. This CDR3 contains 18 residues. J was trimmed by 5 bases and V by 3 bases; bases with no gene match: 11. CDR1 and CDR2 (germline): SGHRS, YFSETQ. CDR3 region: CASSYLGPGQGNNSPLHF. The CDR3 DNA follows: TGCGCCAGCAGCTACCTCGGCCCGGGACAGGGGAATAATTCACCCCTCCACTTT.

The rearrangement links TRBV9 to TRBJ2-3; no reliable D call. The CDR3 has 15 residues. The V gene lost 3 bases and the J gene lost 6 bases, with 17 bases spanning the gap. The germline CDR1 and CDR2 sequences are SGDLS and YYNGEE. CDR3 bases: TGTGCCAGCAGCGCGGCCCCCTCCAGCGCCGATACGCAGTATTTT. Its protein is CASSAAPSSADTQYF.

The chain couples TRBV7-6 to TRBJ2-3; no definite D call. V was shortened by 1 base and J by 2 bases, with 7 bases between the two germline ends. The CDR3 has 14 amino acids. Germline CDR1 reads SGHVS; CDR2 reads FNYEAQ. The CDR3 sequence is CASSLGQITDTQYF. CDR3 nucleotide sequence: TGTGCCAGCAGCTTAGGCCAGATCACAGATACGCAGTATTTT. Combining the CDR3 with reference TRBV7-6 and TRBJ2-3 gives the whole variable domain GAGVSQSPRYKVTKRGQDVALRCDPISGHVSLYWYRQALGQGPEFLTYFNYEAQQDKSGLPNDRFSAERPEGSISTLTIQRTEQRDSAMYRCASSLGQITDTQYFGPGTRLTVL.

The V gene is TRBV2, the J gene TRBJ2-5; D not certain. This CDR3 contains 14 residues. CDR1 and CDR2 (germline): SNHLY, FYNNEI. Trimming removed 7 bases from V and 4 bases from J, with 16 bases in between. The CDR3 loop is CASNSLPIGETQYF. Written as DNA, the CDR3 is TGTGCCAGCAATTCCCTCCCGATCGGAGAGACCCAGTACTTC.

The CDR3 region is CASSSGVTSTDTQYF. The CDR3 DNA is TGTGCCAGCAGCTCCGGGGTTACTAGCACAGATACGCAGTATTTT. The chain carries TRBV5-5 and TRBJ2-3; D perhaps matches TRBD2 (5 bases). Germline assignment: CDR1 SGHKS and CDR2 YYEKEE (reference sequence). V was pared by 3 bases and J by 0 bases, with 11 bases between. The CDR3 is 15 residues long.

A few counts support this clone. The chain joins TRBV5-1 to TRBJ1-5; a weak D match, TRBD1 (5 bases). CDR1 is SGHRS and CDR2 is YFSETQ in the germline V gene. Trimming took off 4 bases at V and 3 bases at J, with 17 bases between the two ends. This CDR3 spans 16 amino acids. The CDR3 here is CASSPGMGGINQPQHF. CDR3 in DNA: TGCGCCAGCAGCCCCGGAATGGGGGGGATCAATCAGCCCCAGCATTTT.

The chain joins TRBV6-5 to TRBJ2-7; D call uncertain. Germline assignment: CDR1 MNHEY and CDR2 SVGAGI. Trimming left V 0 bases short and J 5 bases short, with 11 bases between. This CDR3 has 14 residues. The CDR3 reads CASSYSTTTHEQYF. The DNA for the CDR3 is TGTGCCAGCAGTTACTCGACAACAACCCACGAGCAGTACTTC.

V and J are TRBV5-1 and TRBJ1-4; D unresolved. The V and J ends lost 1 base and 8 bases respectively, with 9 bases between them. Germline V gene lookup returns CDR1 SGHRS and CDR2 YFSETQ. This CDR3 has 13 residues. Here the CDR3 DNA reads TGCGCCAGCAGCTTGAATACGGGAGAAAAACTGTTTTTT. Protein product: CASSLNTGEKLFF.

The chain joins TRBV6-1 to TRBJ2-5; 7 bases agree with TRBD2. Germline trimming cut 2 bases from V and 3 bases from J; bases unmatched to any gene: 6. The germline V gene has CDR1 MNHNS and CDR2 SASEGT. This CDR3 is 15 amino acids long. CDR3 bases: TGTGCCAGCAGTGAACTGTGGCGGGGGAAAGAGACCCAGTACTTC. Residues: CASSELWRGKETQYF.

This clone appeared once. This chain joins TRBV4-3 and TRBJ2-3; TRBD1 might be the D (5 bases). The V gene lost 2 bases and the J gene lost 2 bases, with 8 bases spanning the gap. The V gene's germline CDR1 is LGHNA and CDR2 YSLEER. This CDR3 is 14 amino acids long. This chain's CDR3 is CASSQQGYTDTQYF. CDR3 bases: TGCGCCAGCAGCCAACAGGGTTACACAGATACGCAGTATTTT.

The V and J genes are TRBV19 and TRBJ2-7, with D maybe TRBD2 (7 bases). V lost 5 bases and J 5 bases, leaving 19 bases between the germline ends. The CDR3 is 15 amino acids. The germline gives CDR1 LNHDA, CDR2 SQIVND (reference sequence). The CDR3 protein is CASSAGGRGSNEQYF. For the CDR3, the DNA is TGTGCCAGTAGTGCCGGTGGGAGGGGGTCCAACGAGCAGTACTTC.

This clone was recorded only once. This chain connects TRBV9 to TRBJ2-7, with D tentatively TRBD2 (6 bases). The germline gives CDR1 SGDLS, CDR2 YYNGEE. The CDR3 length is 13 residues. Between the trimmed V and J ends, which lost 4 bases and 5 bases, there was a span of 13 bases. The CDR3 spells CASSTGRRNEQYF. The CDR3 DNA reads TGTGCCAGCAGCACCGGGAGAAGGAACGAGCAGTACTTC.

The chain employs TRBV6-5 and TRBJ2-6; perhaps TRBD1 as D (6 bases). The CDR3 runs 16 residues. The V end lost 3 bases, the J end lost 0 bases, and 9 bases lay between the germline ends. The germline V gene encodes CDR1 MNHEY and CDR2 SVGAGI. Here the CDR3 reads CASSYSDSSGANVLTF. DNA for the CDR3: TGTGCCAGCAGTTATTCGGACAGCTCTGGGGCCAACGTCCTGACTTTC.

The rearrangement uses TRBV7-2 and TRBJ2-3, with 8 positions matching TRBD2. CDR3 length equals 18 residues. V shed 1 base and J 2 bases; nucleotides not matched to a gene: 11. The germline gives CDR1 SGHTA, CDR2 FQGNSA. The CDR3 here is CASSLGGSGGMYTDTQYF. CDR3 DNA: TGTGCCAGCAGCTTAGGAGGGAGCGGGGGCATGTACACAGATACGCAGTATTTT.

The chain combines TRBV6-8 with TRBJ1-2; 8 bases match TRBD1. CDR3 length: 15 residues. CDR1 is MNHGY and CDR2 is SAAAGT in the germline V gene. J was trimmed by 0 bases and V by 8 bases; bases with no gene match: 8. The CDR3: CASVNRGMANYGYTF. The DNA of the CDR3 is TGTGCCAGCGTAAACAGGGGGATGGCTAACTATGGCTACACCTTC.

This clone showed up just a few times. The rearrangement joins TRBV18 to TRBJ1-1, with D possibly TRBD1 on 6 matching bases. CDR1 is KGHSH, CDR2 LQKENI, per germline. Between the trimmed V and J ends, which lost 5 bases and 0 bases, there was a span of 10 bases. The CDR3 sequence is 14 residues long. The CDR3 sequence: CASSRDIMNTEAFF. The DNA of the CDR3 is TGTGCCAGCTCAAGGGACATTATGAACACTGAAGCTTTCTTT.

V gene TRBV7-2 combines with J gene TRBJ2-1, with a possible D match to TRBD1 (5 bases). Trimming pared 1 base from V and 2 bases from J, leaving 15 bases between. Germline CDR1 and CDR2: SGHTA and FQGNSA. The CDR3 is 17 amino acids. The chain's CDR3 is CASSLVLSLGPYNEQFF. The CDR3 nucleotides read TGTGCCAGCAGCTTAGTTCTGTCTCTGGGGCCCTACAATGAGCAGTTCTTC.

The rearrangement links TRBV7-2 to TRBJ1-5; 9 bases are a match to TRBD1. Losses at the gene ends were 4 bases for V and 10 bases for J; bases not matched to a gene: 14. CDR1 SGHTA and CDR2 FQGNSA come from the germline V gene. The CDR3 extends over 16 amino acids. CDR3 nucleotides: TGTGCCAGCAGCTCGGCCGACAGGGGGGGACATTTTCCCCAGCATTTT. It translates to CASSSADRGGHFPQHF.

V and J are TRBV2 and TRBJ2-1, with 12 bases lining up with TRBD2. With V trimmed by 7 bases and J by 1 base, 14 bases remained unmatched. Germline V gene sequence: CDR1 SNHLY, CDR2 FYNNEI. The CDR3 has 19 residues. The CDR3 protein is CASISAGLAGGHSYNEQFF. In DNA form, the CDR3 reads TGTGCCAGCATATCGGCCGGGCTAGCGGGAGGGCATTCCTACAATGAGCAGTTCTTC. Based on the CDR3 plus reference TRBV2 and TRBJ2-1, the full variable domain is EPEVTQTPSHQVTQMGQEVILRCVPISNHLYFYWYRQILGQKVEFLVSFYNNEISEKSEIFDDQFSVERPDGSNFTLKIRSTKLEDSAMYFCASISAGLAGGHSYNEQFFGPGTRLTVL.